A single sample gave rise to the 25 T cell receptor beta chains below, sequenced in a study of T cell changes during pregnancy in multiple sclerosis. Sequencing used immunoSEQ multiplex PCR; TCRdb keeps in-frame clones, though not all of them. The sample shows 55,000 to 85,000 clones, 80% to 95% of them seen only once. Sequences were derived from peripheral blood, sampled in the second trimester of pregnancy. The receptors were gathered from a female donor with multiple sclerosis, enrolled in a pregnancy study.

V and J are TRBV15 and TRBJ2-7, with D perhaps TRBD1 (5 bases). Germline-derived CDR1 and CDR2 are LNHNV and YYDKDF (reference sequence). The CDR3 has 14 residues. V lost 5 bases and J 5 bases, leaving 16 bases between the germline ends. This CDR3 reads CATSPRQGIHEQYF. In nucleotides, the CDR3 is TGTGCCACCAGCCCCCGGCAGGGAATCCACGAGCAGTACTTC.

The chain uses TRBV7-9 and TRBJ1-5; 9 bases line up with TRBD1. CDR1 is SEHNR, CDR2 FQNEAQ, per germline (reference sequence). This CDR3 contains 17 residues. V shed 1 base and J 0 bases; nucleotides not matched to a gene: 4. The CDR3 DNA is TGTGCCAGCAGCTTAGGGGGACAGGGATATAGCAATCAGCCCCAGCATTTT. The encoded protein is CASSLGGQGYSNQPQHF.

The CDR3 coding sequence is TGTGCCAGCAGCTTGTTGGAGGGGATTAACAATGAGCAGTTCTTC. Protein: CASSLLEGINNEQFF. The chain couples TRBV5-6 to TRBJ2-1; D possibly corresponds to TRBD2 (6 bases). Germline-derived CDR1 and CDR2 are SGHDT and YYEEEE. CDR3 length: 15 amino acids. Trimming took off 1 base at V and 5 bases at J, with 13 bases between the two ends.

This sequence joins TRBV5-1 and TRBJ2-3; 8 bases line up with TRBD2. Unmatched junction bases numbered 13, after V lost 4 bases and J lost 3 bases. Germline CDR1 and CDR2: SGHRS and YFSETQ. This CDR3 spans 17 amino acids. Here the CDR3 reads CASSARIAGQKTDTQYF. The CDR3 DNA reads as TGCGCCAGCAGCGCCAGAATAGCGGGACAAAAAACAGATACGCAGTATTTT. The full variable domain, its missing parts supplied by reference TRBV5-1 and TRBJ2-3, is KAGVTQTPRYLIKTRGQQVTLSCSPISGHRSVSWYQQTPGQGLQFLFEYFSETQRNKGNFPGRFSGRQFSNSRSEMNVSTLELGDSALYLCASSARIAGQKTDTQYFGPGTRLTVL.

V usage is TRBV11-2 and J usage is TRBJ2-5, with a possible D match to TRBD2 (6 bases). The ends were cut back, 0 bases at V and 4 bases at J, with 12 bases in the middle. Germline V gene sequence: CDR1 SGHAT, CDR2 FQNNGV. There are 15 residues in the CDR3. This CDR3 is CASSLETREVETQYF. The CDR3 nucleotides are TGTGCCAGCAGCTTAGAGACTAGGGAGGTAGAGACCCAGTACTTC. The full variable domain, its missing parts supplied by reference TRBV11-2 and TRBJ2-5, is EAGVAQSPRYKIIEKRQSVAFWCNPISGHATLYWYQQILGQGPKLLIQFQNNGVVDDSQLPKDRFSAERLKGVDSTLKIQPAKLEDSAVYLCASSLETREVETQYFGPGTRLLVL.

The chain employs TRBV27 and TRBJ2-1; TRBD2 aligns across 11 bases. Germline-derived CDR1 and CDR2 are MNHEY and SMNVEV (reference sequence). V dropped 7 bases and J dropped 7; count of bases not matched to a gene: 12. The CDR3 is made up of 16 amino acids. CDR3 nucleotides: TGTGCCAGCAATCAAGGGGCTAGACTAGCGGGAAATGAGCAGTTCTTC. This codes for CASNQGARLAGNEQFF.

This rearrangement joins TRBV5-4 to TRBJ1-6; possible D gene TRBD1, 6 bases. Trimming took 5 bases from V and 8 from J, leaving 14 bases between them. The CDR3 consists of 14 residues. From germline, CDR1 is SGHNT and CDR2 YYREEE (reference sequence). CDR3 loop: CASRQGALDSPLHF. The CDR3 region has the DNA TGTGCCAGCAGACAGGGTGCTTTAGATTCACCCCTCCACTTT.

This clone was recorded only once. The V and J genes are TRBV19 and TRBJ1-2; 7 bases align to TRBD1. Germline CDR1 is LNHDA and CDR2 is SQIVND (reference sequence). The CDR3 consists of 13 residues. The ends lost 9 bases at V and 1 base at J; junction bases unmatched: 5. CDR3 sequence (DNA): TGTGCCAGCTACAGGGGCTTTAACTATGGCTACACCTTC. Protein sequence: CASYRGFNYGYTF.

This clone was counted between two and nine times. This chain uses TRBV7-9 with TRBJ2-7; 9 bases are shared with TRBD2. CDR3 size: 19 residues. Germline V gives CDR1 SEHNR, CDR2 FQNEAQ (reference sequence). The trim removed 2 bases at V and 2 bases at J, leaving 16 bases unmatched. The CDR3 DNA sequence: TGTGCCAGCAGCTTACAGGGAGTAACGGCGGGAGGGAATCCCTACGAGCAGTACTTC. Residues: CASSLQGVTAGGNPYEQYF. The full variable domain, in which reference TRBV7-9 and TRBJ2-7 provide the parts outside the CDR3, is DTGVSQNPRHKITKRGQNVTFRCDPISEHNRLYWYRQTLGQGPEFLTYFQNEAQLEKSRLLSDRFSAERPKGSFSTLEIQRTEQGDSAMYLCASSLQGVTAGGNPYEQYFGPGTRLTVT.

The rearrangement links TRBV27 to TRBJ2-7, with D tentatively TRBD1 (6 bases). The V end was cut by 3 bases, the J end by 5 bases, with 11 bases between. The CDR3 is made up of 13 amino acids. The germline gives CDR1 MNHEY, CDR2 SMNVEV (reference sequence). The CDR3 sequence: CASSFAGDNEQYF. The CDR3 coding sequence is TGTGCCAGCAGTTTTGCAGGGGACAACGAGCAGTACTTC.

The V and J genes are TRBV30 and TRBJ2-5; D might be TRBD1 (7 bases). Per germline, CDR1 GTSNPN and CDR2 SVGIG (reference sequence). Trimming pared 0 bases from V and 4 bases from J, leaving 12 bases between. The CDR3 is made up of 14 amino acids. The CDR3 is CAWSVRRGLETQYF. CDR3 in DNA: TGTGCCTGGAGTGTAAGGAGGGGGCTAGAGACCCAGTACTTC.

This chain connects TRBV7-8 to TRBJ2-5, with 14 bases matching TRBD2. This CDR3 region has 16 residues. V shed 5 bases and J 2 bases; nucleotides not matched to a gene: 4. Germline lookup yields CDR1 SGHVS and CDR2 FQNEAQ. This chain's CDR3 is CASSTGTSGGQETQYF. The CDR3 DNA sequence: TGTGCCAGCAGCACCGGGACTAGCGGGGGACAAGAGACCCAGTACTTC.

The chain employs TRBV29-1 and TRBJ1-2; D might be TRBD1 (6 bases). Germline V gives CDR1 SQVTM, CDR2 ANQGSEA. The CDR3 sequence is 15 residues long. Trimming cost V 2 bases and J 4 bases, with 17 bases left between them. The DNA of the CDR3 is TGCAGCGTTGAATTACAGGGAAAAGATTTCTATGGCTACACCTTC. Residues: CSVELQGKDFYGYTF.

The chain uses TRBV5-5 and TRBJ1-2; 7 nucleotides match TRBD1. Germline CDR1 reads SGHKS; CDR2 reads YYEKEE (reference sequence). J lost 7 bases, V lost 1 base, and 7 bases had no gene match. This CDR3 is 14 amino acids long. The CDR3 sequence: CASSLLGQDSGYTF. The DNA of the CDR3 is TGTGCCAGCAGCTTGCTCGGACAGGATAGTGGCTACACCTTC.

The rearrangement links TRBV19 to TRBJ2-5, with D unresolved. Germline V gene data show CDR1 as LNHDA and CDR2 as SQIVND (reference sequence). Between the trimmed V and J ends, which lost 5 bases and 1 base, there was a span of 11 bases. This CDR3 comprises 14 residues. CDR3 DNA: TGTGCCAGTAGTGTCCCCAGGCTCCAAGAGACCCAGTACTTC. It translates to CASSVPRLQETQYF.

J is TRBJ1-2 and V is TRBV5-4; D might be TRBD1 (6 bases). Germline assignment: CDR1 SGHNT and CDR2 YYREEE (reference sequence). V dropped 0 bases and J dropped 6 bases, with 9 bases sitting between them. The CDR3 is made up of 13 amino acids. The CDR3 DNA reads as TGTGCCAGCAGCTTGGTACAGGGCGATGGCTACACCTTC. Its protein product is CASSLVQGDGYTF.

The chain's CDR3 is CASSEQNTEAFF. The CDR3 DNA reads TGTGCCAGCAGTGAACAGAACACTGAAGCTTTCTTT. The chain carries TRBV2 and TRBJ1-1; D gene ambiguous. Germline CDR1 and CDR2: SNHLY and FYNNEI. The V end lost 2 bases, the J end lost 1 base, and 2 bases lay between the germline ends. The CDR3 sequence is 12 residues long.

This clone has just one count. This chain uses TRBV6-6 with TRBJ1-2; D might be TRBD1 (6 bases). The V end was cut by 11 bases, the J end by 8 bases, with 12 bases between. This CDR3 contains 10 residues. CDR1 and CDR2 from the germline V gene are MNHNY and SVGAGI (reference sequence). CDR3 protein: CAALGQGYTF. CDR3 nucleotide sequence: TGTGCCGCTTTAGGACAGGGCTACACCTTC.

The chain uses TRBV10-2 and TRBJ2-4, with 8 bases fitting TRBD1. This CDR3 has 13 amino acids. V was clipped by 8 bases and J by 8 bases; unmatched bases: 8. CDR1 and CDR2 from the germline V gene are WSHSY and SAAADI. CDR3 DNA sequence: TGCGCCAGCCTAGACAGGGGAGGTGACATTCAGTACTTC. Translated: CASLDRGGDIQYF.

V and J are TRBV5-4 and TRBJ2-7, with D unresolved. Germline CDR1 and CDR2: SGHNT and YYREEE (reference sequence). The CDR3 consists of 14 residues. With 7 bases removed from V and 2 bases from J, the gap between germline ends came to 16 bases. The CDR3: CASSVLGRAYEQYF. The CDR3 DNA reads TGTGCCAGCTCGGTATTGGGCAGAGCCTACGAGCAGTACTTC.

J is TRBJ1-1 and V is TRBV18, with a tentative D call TRBD1 (5 bases). The germline V gene encodes CDR1 KGHSH and CDR2 LQKENI. CDR3 length: 12 amino acids. V was clipped by 10 bases and J by 4 bases, with 13 bases between them. As DNA, the CDR3 is TGTGCCACCTCGGGGGGTGCCACTGAAGCTTTCTTT. Translating gives CATSGGATEAFF.

The rearrangement joins TRBV30 to TRBJ1-2, with 7 positions matching TRBD1. The germline CDR1 and CDR2 sequences are GTSNPN and SVGIG (reference sequence). Trimming took 3 bases from V and 0 from J; bases not matched to a gene: 25. This CDR3 spans 21 amino acids. This CDR3 is CAWSLNTPGQKQRGPNYGYTF. The CDR3 DNA follows: TGTGCCTGGAGCCTCAACACCCCGGGACAGAAACAAAGAGGACCTAACTATGGCTACACCTTC.

The chain joins TRBV13 to TRBJ2-2; D unclear. This CDR3 region has 13 residues. Germline V gene lookup returns CDR1 PRHDT and CDR2 FYEKMQ (reference sequence). V was clipped by 0 bases and J by 6 bases, with 5 bases between them. The chain's CDR3 is CASSLGPSGELFF. CDR3 in DNA: TGTGCCAGCAGCTTAGGTCCGTCCGGGGAGCTGTTTTTT.

The CDR3 sequence is CASSLTGKVSGLAVSYEQYF. In nucleotides, the CDR3 is TGCGCCAGCAGCTTGACGGGAAAGGTCTCAGGACTAGCGGTTTCCTACGAGCAGTACTTC. This sequence joins TRBV5-1 and TRBJ2-7; 10 nucleotides agree with TRBD2. Trimming took 1 base from V and 1 from J; bases not matched to a gene: 17. The CDR3 has 20 residues. Germline V gene sequence: CDR1 SGHRS, CDR2 YFSETQ.

This clone came up once. The V call is TRBV6-5, the J call TRBJ1-5; a possible D gene is TRBD1 (5 bases). Trimming removed 4 bases at V and 2 bases at J, with 15 bases between. The CDR3 is 16 amino acids. In germline, CDR1 is MNHEY, CDR2 SVGAGI. CDR3 residues: CASSSPFGGGNQPQHF. The CDR3 DNA follows: TGTGCCAGCAGTTCACCGTTTGGGGGGGGCAATCAGCCCCAGCATTTT.